This TCR beta chain is from a study of CXCR3-negative and CXCR3-positive naive CD8 T cells. Study-level points and caveats: A higher hydrophobicity marked the TRB CDR3s of CXCR3-positive naive cells versus CXCR3-negative naive cells.

Each TRB cDNA library was prepared by 5' RACE (with UMI labels). One entry per CDR3 protein, without DNA, is what TCRdb gives after re-calling the 5' RACE reads. Here the sample table reports over 100,000 distinct CDR3 sequences. A word on this clonotype: Its antigen is unidentified.

The CDR3 loop spans 13 amino acids. Germline V gene lookup returns CDR1 SQVTM and CDR2 ANQGSEA. The chain has TRBV29-1 and TRBJ2-5; the TRBD1 assignment by TCRdb is unverifiable without DNA. This sequence originates from a human donor in good health. Some clones in this sample may be carry-over from other donors' samples. Sequenced sample: naive CXCR3- CD8+ T cells from blood. As to subset: CD45RO-CCR7+CD27+CD95- naive CD8+ T cells lacking CXCR3 (TNR3-). This CDR3 is CSARGDLEETQYF.